Listed here are 30 T cell receptor beta chains from one sample, sequenced in a study of blood T cells in healthy people across ages. Then a second PCR, running roughly 7 to 11 cycles, was carried out with a sample-barcoded 5' primer and a J-beta primer mix. Using its own MiXCR run on the 5' RACE reads, TCRdb lists one record per CDR3 protein. The data hold about 800,000 distinct CDR3 sequences, with 25% observed a single time. These records were also assigned to another study, of T cells of mothers and their children.

Sequenced input: blood. The source of these receptors is a boy aged 5 to 17 in good health.

This clonotype was detected only a few times. The chain uses TRBV5-1 and TRBJ2-2; D may be TRBD2 (5 bases). V was cut by 4 bases and J by 0 bases, with 16 bases left in between. The CDR3 is 17 amino acids. Germline loops: CDR1 SGHRS, CDR2 YFSETQ. The CDR3 DNA sequence: TGCGCCAGCAGCCCAGATAACACGGGGACGAACACCGGGGAGCTGTTTTTT. Its translation is CASSPDNTGTNTGELFF. Filled out from reference TRBV5-1 and TRBJ2-2, the complete variable domain reads KAGVTQTPRYLIKTRGQQVTLSCSPISGHRSVSWYQQTPGQGLQFLFEYFSETQRNKGNFPGRFSGRQFSNSRSEMNVSTLELGDSALYLCASSPDNTGTNTGELFFGEGSRLTVL.

There are a few counts of this clonotype. The rearrangement uses TRBV20-1 and TRBJ2-2, with D perhaps being TRBD1 or TRBD2 (5 bases each). Germline values: CDR1 DFQATT, CDR2 SNEGSKA (reference sequence). The CDR3 sequence is 13 residues long. V lost 3 bases, J lost 4 bases, and 9 bases lay in between. CDR3 DNA: TGCAGTGCTAGGGGGGTTCGCACCGGGGAGCTGTTTTTT. Its protein is CSARGVRTGELFF.

The rearrangement links TRBV28 to TRBJ1-2, with 7 nucleotides matching TRBD1. CDR1 is MDHEN and CDR2 is SYDVKM in the germline V gene. V shed 3 bases, J shed 8 bases, and the junction held 12 bases outside the gene matches. The CDR3 is 15 residues long. The CDR3 coding sequence is TGTGCCAGCAGTTTCCCCTACAACAGGGGAGGAGGCTACACCTTC. Its translation is CASSFPYNRGGGYTF.

This clonotype occurred once. The chain employs TRBV11-2 and TRBJ2-5, with D possibly TRBD1 on 6 matching bases. The V and J ends lost 6 bases and 1 base respectively, with 12 bases between them. This CDR3 contains 14 residues. Germline values: CDR1 SGHAT, CDR2 FQNNGV. Here the CDR3 reads CASRAQGSQETQYF. The CDR3 DNA follows: TGTGCCAGCAGGGCCCAGGGGTCCCAAGAGACCCAGTACTTC.

The V gene is TRBV19, the J gene TRBJ2-7, with D perhaps TRBD1 or TRBD2 (6 bases each). The J call is doubtful: the DNA matches TRBJ2-1 better. Germline CDR1 and CDR2: LNHDA and SQIVND (reference sequence). The CDR3 is 14 amino acids. The CDR3, as DNA: TGTGCCAGTAGTCCGGAGGGGGGCCACAATGAGCAGTTCTTC. This codes for CASSPEGGHNEQFF.

The genes are TRBV4-3 and TRBJ1-1; D is unresolved. Trimming took off 0 bases at V and 0 bases at J, with 8 bases between the two ends. Germline CDR1 is LGHNA and CDR2 is YSLEER. The CDR3 is made up of 15 amino acids. The CDR3 sequence: CASSQDMDMNTEAFF. DNA for the CDR3: TGCGCCAGCAGCCAAGATATGGATATGAACACTGAAGCTTTCTTT.

This sequence joins TRBV29-1 and TRBJ2-5, with 7 bases matching TRBD1. Germline trimming cut 4 bases from V and 5 bases from J; bases unmatched to any gene: 4. Germline V lookup: CDR1 SQVTM, CDR2 ANQGSEA. The CDR3 length is 12 residues. The CDR3 is CSVAQGEETQYF. Written as DNA, the CDR3 is TGCAGCGTTGCTCAGGGGGAGGAGACCCAGTACTTC.

V usage is TRBV9 and J usage is TRBJ2-3, with 7 bases matching TRBD2. From germline, CDR1 is SGDLS and CDR2 YYNGEE. V lost 1 base, J lost 4 bases, and 6 bases stayed unmatched. The CDR3 has 15 amino acids. The CDR3 bases are TGTGCCAGCAGCGTATTTCGCGGGGGTGCAGATACGCAGTATTTT. It translates to CASSVFRGGADTQYF.

The V call is TRBV4-2, the J call TRBJ2-4; 10 nucleotides line up with TRBD2. CDR1 LGHNA and CDR2 YNFKEQ come from the germline V gene. The CDR3 runs to 18 residues. V shed 1 base and J 0 bases; nucleotides not matched to a gene: 6. The CDR3: CASSQVAGGDIAKNIQYF. DNA of the CDR3: TGTGCCAGCAGCCAAGTAGCGGGAGGCGATATAGCCAAAAACATTCAGTACTTC.

The chain couples TRBV20-1 to TRBJ1-4; the match to TRBD1 covers 7 bases. The CDR3 contains 14 residues. Losses at the gene ends were 0 bases for V and 7 bases for J; bases not matched to a gene: 5. Germline CDR1 reads DFQATT; CDR2 reads SNEGSKA (reference sequence). This chain's CDR3 is CSAREQGFGEKLFF. CDR3 in DNA: TGCAGTGCTAGAGAACAGGGGTTCGGTGAAAAACTGTTTTTT.

This clonotype was detected a few times. The genes are TRBV9 and TRBJ2-2; a weak D match, TRBD1 (6 bases). Germline V CDR1 and CDR2: SGDLS, YYNGEE. V was pared by 0 bases and J by 2 bases, with 8 bases between. The CDR3 length is 15 residues. The CDR3 coding sequence is TGTGCCAGCAGCGTAGGGGGGCGAAACACCGGGGAGCTGTTTTTT. Protein product: CASSVGGRNTGELFF. Complete variable domain (other parts from reference TRBV9 and TRBJ2-2): DSGVTQTPKHLITATGQRVTLRCSPRSGDLSVYWYQQSLDQGLQFLIQYYNGEERAKGNILERFSAQQFPDLHSELNLSSLELGDSALYFCASSVGGRNTGELFFGEGSRLTVL.

This chain connects TRBV12-3 or TRBV12-4 to TRBJ1-1; D remains unclear. The V and J ends lost 5 bases and 0 bases respectively, with 13 bases between them. CDR3 length equals 15 residues. CDR3 in amino acids: CASSPSRGLNTEAFF. CDR3 DNA: TGTGCCAGCAGTCCATCAAGAGGTTTGAACACTGAAGCTTTCTTT.

The chain carries TRBV20-1 and TRBJ2-1; D is unresolved. Germline V gives CDR1 DFQATT, CDR2 SNEGSKA (reference sequence). The CDR3 spans 13 residues. The CDR3 spells CSVPARAYNEQFF. CDR3 in DNA: TGCAGCGTTCCAGCTCGAGCCTACAATGAGCAGTTCTTC.

In its sample, this clonotype was seen a few times. The V and J genes are TRBV5-5 and TRBJ1-1, with D uncertain. CDR1 and CDR2 from the germline V gene are SGHKS and YYEKEE (reference sequence). This CDR3 comprises 13 residues. Trimming took off 4 bases at V and 4 bases at J, with 11 bases between the two ends. This CDR3 is CASSLLTFTEAFF. As DNA, the CDR3 is TGTGCCAGCAGCCTTTTGACGTTCACTGAAGCTTTCTTT. Filled out from reference TRBV5-5 and TRBJ1-1, the complete variable domain reads DAGVTQSPTHLIKTRGQQVTLRCSPISGHKSVSWYQQVLGQGPQFIFQYYEKEERGRGNFPDRFSARQFPNYSSELNVNALLLGDSALYLCASSLLTFTEAFFGQGTRLTVV.

This sequence joins TRBV6-5 and TRBJ2-1; a weak D match, TRBD2 (5 bases). The CDR3 runs to 13 residues. The germline gives CDR1 MNHEY, CDR2 SVGAGI. V lost 7 bases to trimming and J lost 5 bases, with 12 bases between them. CDR3 DNA sequence: TGTGCCAGCACCTTCCGGAGGAACAATGAGCAGTTCTTC. This sequence encodes CASTFRRNNEQFF.

This clonotype was observed a few times. The chain uses TRBV29-1 and TRBJ2-5; a weak D match, TRBD1 (8 bases). The tail of the sequence fits TRBJ2-1 better, so the J call may be wrong. Germline CDR1 SQVTM, CDR2 ANQGSEA. This CDR3 contains 13 residues. The chain's CDR3 is CSARGDRYNEQFF. Here the CDR3 DNA reads TGCAGCGCCCGGGGGGACAGGTACAATGAGCAGTTCTTC.

This clonotype was observed a handful of times. The V call is TRBV2, the J call TRBJ2-5; D is unresolved. The length of the CDR3 is 11 residues. The germline V gene has CDR1 SNHLY and CDR2 FYNNEI. The CDR3 DNA follows: TGTGCAGCAGGCCAGGAAGAGACCCAGTACTTC. Protein: CAAGQEETQYF.

This clonotype was seen more than once but under ten times. V is TRBV7-9 and J is TRBJ2-3; D is undetermined. The CDR3 runs to 14 residues. Germline lookup yields CDR1 SEHNR and CDR2 FQNEAQ (reference sequence). The ends were cut back, 7 bases at V and 4 bases at J, with 15 bases in the middle. This CDR3 reads CASTRSGSADTQYF. Written as DNA, the CDR3 is TGTGCCAGCACGCGATCCGGCAGCGCAGATACGCAGTATTTT.

The chain joins TRBV3-1 to TRBJ2-1; the D is unclear. This CDR3 is 12 amino acids long. V lost 2 bases, J lost 8 bases, and 7 bases lay in between. Germline CDR1 LGHDT, CDR2 YNNKEL (reference sequence). As DNA, the CDR3 is TGTGCCAGCAGCCAAACTGCCCATGAGCAGTTCTTC. Residues: CASSQTAHEQFF.

This clonotype has just a few counts. The chain recombines TRBV29-1 with TRBJ2-5; no definite D call. Germline values: CDR1 SQVTM, CDR2 ANQGSEA. Between the trimmed V and J ends, which lost 4 bases and 3 bases, there was a span of 12 bases. The CDR3 contains 13 residues. CDR3 in amino acids: CSVVEPQEETQYF. Written as DNA, the CDR3 is TGCAGCGTTGTCGAGCCTCAGGAAGAGACCCAGTACTTC.

This clonotype was observed a few times. The chain carries TRBV6-2 or TRBV6-3 and TRBJ2-1; D may correspond to TRBD1 or TRBD2 (6 bases each). The CDR3 contains 12 residues. Trimming took off 6 bases at V and 9 bases at J, with 12 bases between the two ends. Germline V gene lookup returns CDR1 MNHEY and CDR2 SVGEGT. The CDR3, as DNA: TGTGCCAGCAGCGGGGGCCCCATTGAGCAGTTCTTC. Translated: CASSGGPIEQFF.

This clonotype was observed a handful of times. The gene calls are TRBV6-1 and TRBJ2-5; D is possibly TRBD2 (6 bases). The CDR3 covers 15 residues. The V gene lost 3 bases and the J gene lost 1 base, with 12 bases spanning the gap. Looked up from germline, CDR1 is MNHNS and CDR2 is SASEGT. This chain's CDR3 is CASSEGGGPQETQYF. The CDR3, as DNA: TGTGCCAGCAGTGAGGGGGGTGGGCCCCAAGAGACCCAGTACTTC.

The chain is built from TRBV6-5 and TRBJ2-7; 14 bases fit TRBD2. V shed 6 bases, J shed 5 bases, and the junction held 6 bases outside the gene matches. The CDR3 extends over 15 amino acids. Germline assignment: CDR1 MNHEY and CDR2 SVGAGI. CDR3 coding DNA: TGTGCCAGCAGGACCCGGACTAGCGGGAGGAACGAGCAGTACTTC. Amino acid sequence: CASRTRTSGRNEQYF.

This chain uses TRBV7-3 with TRBJ2-1, with TRBD2 identical over 8 bases. J gave up 0 bases and V 2 bases, and 6 bases lay outside the gene matches. Per the germline V gene, CDR1 is SGHTA and CDR2 is FQGTGA. The CDR3 is 17 amino acids. Here the CDR3 DNA reads TGTGCCAGCAGCTTACGGGCGGGACTAGGCTCCTACAATGAGCAGTTCTTC. It is translated as CASSLRAGLGSYNEQFF. The variable domain in full, completed from reference TRBV7-3 and TRBJ2-1, reads GAGVSQTPSNKVTEKGKYVELRCDPISGHTALYWYRQSLGQGPEFLIYFQGTGAADDSGLPNDRFFAVRPEGSVSTLKIQRTERGDSAVYLCASSLRAGLGSYNEQFFGPGTRLTVL.

The chain joins TRBV2 to TRBJ2-5; 10 nucleotides match TRBD2. The CDR3 consists of 18 residues. Germline values: CDR1 SNHLY, CDR2 FYNNEI. Unmatched junction bases numbered 15, after V lost 6 bases and J lost 2 bases. The CDR3 here is CASSRGLAAYQLQETQYF. CDR3 sequence (DNA): TGTGCCAGCAGCCGCGGACTAGCGGCGTACCAGCTTCAAGAGACCCAGTACTTC.

V and J are TRBV29-1 and TRBJ2-1; 9 positions match TRBD1. Germline CDR1 reads SQVTM; CDR2 reads ANQGSEA. This CDR3 spans 14 amino acids. J lost 9 bases, V lost 6 bases, and 12 bases had no gene match. The DNA of the CDR3 is TGCAGCGTAACAGGACAGGGGTTGCTCGTTGAGCAGTTCTTC. This codes for CSVTGQGLLVEQFF.

This clonotype was seen only a few times. The rearrangement links TRBV4-1 to TRBJ2-7; D is perhaps TRBD1 (5 bases). The CDR3 sequence is 13 residues long. V lost 6 bases, J lost 7 bases, and 16 bases lay in between. Germline V gene lookup returns CDR1 MGHRA and CDR2 YSYEKL. The CDR3, as DNA: TGCGCCAGCAGTACCTCAGGGTTAGGGGAGCAGTACTTC. It translates to CASSTSGLGEQYF.

V and J are TRBV5-1 and TRBJ2-5, with D possibly TRBD2 on 6 matching bases. Germline V CDR1 and CDR2: SGHRS, YFSETQ. The CDR3 contains 15 residues. V was pared by 0 bases and J by 7 bases, with 16 bases between. This CDR3 reads CASSLERTTAGTQYF. The CDR3 DNA reads TGCGCCAGCAGCTTGGAAAGGACAACAGCGGGGACCCAGTACTTC.

CDR3 coding DNA: TGTGCCATCGGAGCGGGACTAGCGGAAGAGACCCAGTACTTC. Translating gives CAIGAGLAEETQYF. The chain couples TRBV28 to TRBJ2-5, with 11 bases aligning to TRBD2. V trimming: 10 bases; J trimming: 3 bases; junction bases outside the gene matches: 7. CDR3 length: 14 residues. Germline-derived CDR1 and CDR2 are MDHEN and SYDVKM.

This clonotype occurred a few times. This sequence joins TRBV29-1 and TRBJ2-1; D gene unclear. The germline V gene has CDR1 SQVTM and CDR2 ANQGSEA. With 4 bases removed from V and 5 bases from J, the gap between germline ends came to 12 bases. CDR3 size: 13 residues. This chain's CDR3 is CSVGWSGHNEQFF. The CDR3, as DNA: TGCAGCGTTGGGTGGTCGGGCCACAATGAGCAGTTCTTC.